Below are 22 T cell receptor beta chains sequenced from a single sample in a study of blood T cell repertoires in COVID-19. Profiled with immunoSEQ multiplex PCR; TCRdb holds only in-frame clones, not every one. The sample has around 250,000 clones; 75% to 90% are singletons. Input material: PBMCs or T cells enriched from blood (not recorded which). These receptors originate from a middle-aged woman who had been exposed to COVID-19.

CDR3 sequence: CASSWGGINQPQHF. In DNA form, the CDR3 reads TGTGCCAGCAGCTGGGGGGGGATCAATCAGCCCCAGCATTTT. This chain uses TRBV9 with TRBJ1-5, with D possibly TRBD1 on 5 matching bases. V lost 4 bases and J lost 3, with 11 bases in between. Germline V gene lookup returns CDR1 SGDLS and CDR2 YYNGEE. The length of the CDR3 is 14 residues.

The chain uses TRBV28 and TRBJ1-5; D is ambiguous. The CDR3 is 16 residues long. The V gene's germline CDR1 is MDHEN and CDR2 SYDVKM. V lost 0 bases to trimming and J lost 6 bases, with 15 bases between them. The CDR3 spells CASSLWSVRVSQPQHF. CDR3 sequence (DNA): TGTGCCAGCAGTTTATGGTCGGTGAGGGTCAGTCAGCCCCAGCATTTT.

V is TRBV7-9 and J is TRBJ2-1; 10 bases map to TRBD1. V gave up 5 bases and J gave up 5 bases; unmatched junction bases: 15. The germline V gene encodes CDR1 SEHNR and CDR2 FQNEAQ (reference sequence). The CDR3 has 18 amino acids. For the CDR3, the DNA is TGTGCCAGCAGCATACCATATGGACAGGGGGAAAGGCACAATGAGCAGTTCTTC. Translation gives CASSIPYGQGERHNEQFF.

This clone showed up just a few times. CDR3 residues: CASSESPLRKLFF. The CDR3 DNA reads TGTGCCAGCAGTGAATCACCTTTGCGCAAACTGTTTTTT. V usage is TRBV25-1 and J usage is TRBJ1-4; D is ambiguous. The CDR3 spans 13 residues. V lost 1 base and J 11 bases, leaving 11 bases between the germline ends. Germline V CDR1 and CDR2: MGHDK, SYGVNS.

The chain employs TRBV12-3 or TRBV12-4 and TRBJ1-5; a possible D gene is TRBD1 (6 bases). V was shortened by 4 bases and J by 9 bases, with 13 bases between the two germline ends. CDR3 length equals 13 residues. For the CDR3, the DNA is TGTGCCAGCAGTTCGGGACACTCGGTGCCCCAGCATTTT. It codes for CASSSGHSVPQHF.

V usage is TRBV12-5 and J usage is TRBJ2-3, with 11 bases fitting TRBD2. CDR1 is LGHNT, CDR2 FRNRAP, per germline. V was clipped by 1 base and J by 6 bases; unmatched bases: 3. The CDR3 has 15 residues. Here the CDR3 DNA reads TGTGCTAGTGGTTTGGACTTAGCGGGGGGGGATACGCAGTATTTT. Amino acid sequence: CASGLDLAGGDTQYF.

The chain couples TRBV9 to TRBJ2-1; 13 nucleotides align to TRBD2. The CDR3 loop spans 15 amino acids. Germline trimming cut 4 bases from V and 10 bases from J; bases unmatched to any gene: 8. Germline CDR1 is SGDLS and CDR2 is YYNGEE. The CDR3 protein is CASSSGLAGTWEQFF. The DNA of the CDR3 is TGTGCCAGCAGCTCGGGACTAGCGGGAACGTGGGAGCAGTTCTTC.

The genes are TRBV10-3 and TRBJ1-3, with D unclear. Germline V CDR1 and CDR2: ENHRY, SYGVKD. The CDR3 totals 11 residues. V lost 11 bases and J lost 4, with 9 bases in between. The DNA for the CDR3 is TGTGCCGTGGGCAGGGGAAACACCATATATTTT. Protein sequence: CAVGRGNTIYF.

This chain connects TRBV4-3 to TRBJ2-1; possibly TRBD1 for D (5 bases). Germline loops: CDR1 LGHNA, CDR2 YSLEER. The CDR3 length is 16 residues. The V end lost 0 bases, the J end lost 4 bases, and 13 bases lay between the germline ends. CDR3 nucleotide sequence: TGCGCCAGCAGCCAAGATGGGGCGGAAAGATACAATGAGCAGTTCTTC. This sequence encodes CASSQDGAERYNEQFF.

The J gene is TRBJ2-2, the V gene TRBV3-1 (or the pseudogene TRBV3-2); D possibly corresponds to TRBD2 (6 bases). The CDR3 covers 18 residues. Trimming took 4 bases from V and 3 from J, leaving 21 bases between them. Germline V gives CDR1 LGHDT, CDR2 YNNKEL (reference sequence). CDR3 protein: CASSRVFLSSAHTGELFF. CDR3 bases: TGTGCCAGCAGCCGGGTCTTCCTGTCTAGCGCCCACACCGGGGAGCTGTTTTTT.

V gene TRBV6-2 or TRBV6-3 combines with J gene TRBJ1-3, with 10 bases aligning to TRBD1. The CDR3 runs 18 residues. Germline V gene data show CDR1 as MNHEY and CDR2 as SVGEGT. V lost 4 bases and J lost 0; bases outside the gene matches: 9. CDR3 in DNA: TGTGCCAGCAGTTTCAGGACAGGGGGAATGAGCTCTGGAAACACCATATATTTT. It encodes CASSFRTGGMSSGNTIYF.

DNA for the CDR3: TGTGCCAGCAGCTCGGACTGGAACAATGAGCAGTTCTTC. Translating gives CASSSDWNNEQFF. The gene calls are TRBV6-2 or TRBV6-3 and TRBJ2-1; perhaps TRBD2 as D (5 bases). Per germline, CDR1 MNHEY and CDR2 SVGEGT. The CDR3 loop spans 13 amino acids. Trimming took 6 bases from V and 5 from J, leaving 11 bases between them.

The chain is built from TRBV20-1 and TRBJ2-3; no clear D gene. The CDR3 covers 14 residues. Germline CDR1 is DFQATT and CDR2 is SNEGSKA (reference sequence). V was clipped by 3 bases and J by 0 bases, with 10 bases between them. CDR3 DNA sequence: TGCAGTGCTAGTCCGGCGGTGAGCACAGATACGCAGTATTTT. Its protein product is CSASPAVSTDTQYF.

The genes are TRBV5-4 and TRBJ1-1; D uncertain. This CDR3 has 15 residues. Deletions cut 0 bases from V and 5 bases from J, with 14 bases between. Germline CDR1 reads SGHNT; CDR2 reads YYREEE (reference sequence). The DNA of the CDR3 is TGTGCCAGCAGCTTGGGATGGGGAGCTAGTACTGAAGCTTTCTTT. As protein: CASSLGWGASTEAFF.

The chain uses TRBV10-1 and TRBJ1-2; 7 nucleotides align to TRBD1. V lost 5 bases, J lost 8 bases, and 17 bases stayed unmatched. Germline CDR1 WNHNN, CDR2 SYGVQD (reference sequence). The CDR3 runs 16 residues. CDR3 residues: CASSSRDGRGVSGYTF. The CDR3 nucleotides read TGCGCCAGCAGTAGCCGGGACGGCAGGGGGGTCTCCGGCTACACCTTC.

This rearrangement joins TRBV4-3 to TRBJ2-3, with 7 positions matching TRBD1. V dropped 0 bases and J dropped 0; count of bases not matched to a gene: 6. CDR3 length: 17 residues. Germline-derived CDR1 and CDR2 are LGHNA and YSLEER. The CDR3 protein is CASSQDSGQFSTDTQYF. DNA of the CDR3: TGCGCCAGCAGCCAAGACTCGGGACAGTTTAGCACAGATACGCAGTATTTT.

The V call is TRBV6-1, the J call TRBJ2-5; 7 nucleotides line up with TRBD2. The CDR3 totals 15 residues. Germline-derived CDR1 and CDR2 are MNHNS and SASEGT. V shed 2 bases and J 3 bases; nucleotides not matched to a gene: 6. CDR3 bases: TGTGCCAGCAGTGAAACGGCTAGCGGAAAAGAGACCCAGTACTTC. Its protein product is CASSETASGKETQYF.

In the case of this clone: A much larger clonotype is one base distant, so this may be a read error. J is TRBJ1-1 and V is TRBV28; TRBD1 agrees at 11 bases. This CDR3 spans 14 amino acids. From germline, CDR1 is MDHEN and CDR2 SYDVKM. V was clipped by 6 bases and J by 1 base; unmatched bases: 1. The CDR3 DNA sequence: TGTGCCAGCAGCGGGACAGGGGGGAACACTGAAGCTTTCTTT. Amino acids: CASSGTGGNTEAFF.

CDR3 region: CASRQRDTDHQPQHF. The CDR3 region has the DNA TGTGCCAGCAGACAACGGGACACAGACCATCAGCCCCAGCATTTT. The chain has TRBV6-5 and TRBJ1-5; D possibly corresponds to TRBD1 (6 bases). The CDR3 extends over 15 amino acids. Germline CDR1 is MNHEY and CDR2 is SVGAGI. V dropped 6 bases and J dropped 5 bases, with 17 bases sitting between them.

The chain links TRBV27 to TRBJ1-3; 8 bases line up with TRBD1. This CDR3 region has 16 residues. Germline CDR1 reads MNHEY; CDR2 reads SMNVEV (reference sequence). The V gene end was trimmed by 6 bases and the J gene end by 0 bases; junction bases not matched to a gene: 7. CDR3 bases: TGTGCCAGCAGGTCAAGACAGGGGTTCTCTGGAAACACCATATATTTT. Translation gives CASRSRQGFSGNTIYF.

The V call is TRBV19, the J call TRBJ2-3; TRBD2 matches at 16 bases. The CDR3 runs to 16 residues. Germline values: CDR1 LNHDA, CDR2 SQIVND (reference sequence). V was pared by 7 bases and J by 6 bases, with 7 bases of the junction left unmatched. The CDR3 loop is CASTPGLAGGGDTQYF. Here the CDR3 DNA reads TGTGCCAGTACCCCGGGACTAGCGGGAGGGGGGGATACGCAGTATTTT.

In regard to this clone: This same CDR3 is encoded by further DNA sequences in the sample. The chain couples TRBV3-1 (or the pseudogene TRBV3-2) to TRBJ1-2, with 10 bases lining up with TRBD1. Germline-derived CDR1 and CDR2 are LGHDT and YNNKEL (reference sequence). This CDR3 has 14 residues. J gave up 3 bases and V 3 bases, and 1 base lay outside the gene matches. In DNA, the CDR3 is TGTGCCAGCAGCCAGGGACAGGGGCACTATGGCTACACCTTC. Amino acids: CASSQGQGHYGYTF.